Listed below are T cell receptor beta chains from one sample, sequenced in a study of blood T cell repertoires in COVID-19. Repertoires were generated with immunoSEQ multiplex PCR, while TCRdb's copy carries only in-frame clones and drops some. Here the sample spans around 390,000 clones, approximately 87% being singletons. The sequencing sample was made of PBMCs or T cells enriched from blood (not recorded which). The receptors come from a woman aged 45-59 years who had recovered from COVID-19. CDR3s leave out the opening cysteine and the closing phenylalanine or tryptophan. Fields, in order: V gene, D gene, CDR3 protein. The D gene is left open where the match is weak.

>TRBV11-2|.
ASRAPGTPYGYT
>TRBV27|TRBD1
ASSLLSGGNEAF
>TRBV29-1|.
SVEDKGGGTEAF
>TRBV25-1|TRBD1
ASSYTETGGTEAF
>TRBV19|.
ASSIGEGAEAF
>TRBV5-1|.
ASSLALSGELF
>TRBV3-1/TRBV3-2|.
ASSRSGTAHGYT
>TRBV6-5|.
ASGGAGDTEAF
>TRBV11-2|TRBD1
ASSLVQGSREAF
>TRBV18|.
ASSPSSDFNKWAF
>TRBV9|.
ASSVGEAPLSGNTIY
>TRBV5-1|.
ASSSTGNNSPLH
>TRBV7-2|TRBD1
ASSPYRDREDNEQF
>TRBV11-2|TRBD1
ASSQGQGPSYEQY
>TRBV9|TRBD2
ASSVGASGQETQY
>TRBV7-9|TRBD1
ASSSLDRGHNYGYT
>TRBV30|TRBD1
AWRNSDREIYGYT
>TRBV3-1/TRBV3-2|.
ASSQEAGRNGYT
>TRBV5-1|.
ASSLEPGTRTQY
>TRBV6-1|.
ASSELSLTEAF
>TRBV7-9|TRBD2
ASSLLLAGGSLQETQY
>TRBV21-1|.
ASSNEGDREKQETQY
>TRBV7-3|TRBD2
ASSISGYEQY
>TRBV7-9|.
ASSHDREEQY
>TRBV30|.
AWSTGYSNQPQH
>TRBV5-1|TRBD2
ASSSSSGGETQY
>TRBV6-6|.
ASSSSPDRSEKLF
>TRBV7-9|.
ATQGGATEAF
>TRBV6-5|.
ASSRTATNEKLF
>TRBV7-2|TRBD1
ASSSGQATNYGYT
>TRBV7-6|TRBD2
ASSPGGWAAETQY
>TRBV5-5|.
ASSPPLAGASGELF
>TRBV3-1/TRBV3-2|.
ASSQVEGVSPLH
>TRBV7-9|.
ASSNQGSTDTQY
>TRBV3-1/TRBV3-2|.
ASSQKRGIYEQY
>TRBV7-9|.
ASSPDRIYGYT
>TRBV6-4|.
ASTPYGGTGELF
>TRBV27|.
ASSPQQGPGIYEQY
>TRBV2|TRBD2
ASRYSGGVWETQY
>TRBV28|.
ASGDGRRGYTDTQY
>TRBV13|.
ASSFFSRGYEQY
>TRBV11-2|.
ASSLESAARGEAF
>TRBV2|TRBD1
ASKIRQGANQETQY
>TRBV9|.
ASSDNTGLNEQY
>TRBV5-4|TRBD1
ASSHAGTDEKLF